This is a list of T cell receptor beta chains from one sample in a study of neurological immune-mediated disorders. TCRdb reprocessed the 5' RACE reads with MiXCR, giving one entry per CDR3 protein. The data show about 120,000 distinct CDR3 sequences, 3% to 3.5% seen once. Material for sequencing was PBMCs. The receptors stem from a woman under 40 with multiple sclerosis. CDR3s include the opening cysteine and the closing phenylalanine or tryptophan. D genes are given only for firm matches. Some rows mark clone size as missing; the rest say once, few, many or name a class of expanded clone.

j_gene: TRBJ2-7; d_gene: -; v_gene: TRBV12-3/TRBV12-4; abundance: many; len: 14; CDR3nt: TGTGCCAGCACTAGATGGGGGTCTTCCTACGAGCAGTACTTC; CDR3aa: CASTRWGSSYEQYF
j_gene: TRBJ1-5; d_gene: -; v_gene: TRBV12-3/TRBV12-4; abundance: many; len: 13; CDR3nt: TGTGCCAGCAGTTTCGCCACGAATCAGCCCCAGCATTTT; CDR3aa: CASSFATNQPQHF
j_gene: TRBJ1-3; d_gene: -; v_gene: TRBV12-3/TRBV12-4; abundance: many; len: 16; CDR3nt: TGTGCCAGCAGTCGCAACACGGAAATCTCTGGAAACACCATATATTTT; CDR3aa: CASSRNTEISGNTIYF
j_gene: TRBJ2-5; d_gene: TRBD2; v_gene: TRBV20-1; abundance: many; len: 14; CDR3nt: TGCAGTGCAGCCGATCGGGGGGTCGTGGAGACCCAGTACTTC; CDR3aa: CSAADRGVVETQYF
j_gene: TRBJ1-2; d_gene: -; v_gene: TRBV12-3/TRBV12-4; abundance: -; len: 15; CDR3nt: TGTGCCAGCAGTTTAGCGACACCCGGGACAAATGGCTACACCTTC; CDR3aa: CASSLATPGTNGYTF
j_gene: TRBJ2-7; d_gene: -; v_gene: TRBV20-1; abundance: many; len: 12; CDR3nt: TGCAGTGCCGCCAGAGAGTCTCGGGAGCAGTACTTC; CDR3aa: CSAARESREQYF
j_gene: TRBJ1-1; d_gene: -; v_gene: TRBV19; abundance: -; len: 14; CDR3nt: TGTGCCAGTAGTATCGGGGGCGGTGGCACTGAAGCTTTCTTT; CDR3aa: CASSIGGGGTEAFF
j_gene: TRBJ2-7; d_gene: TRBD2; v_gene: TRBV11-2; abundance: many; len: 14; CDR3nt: TGTGCCAGCAGAGAAAGCGGGGGGACCTACGAGCAGTACTTC; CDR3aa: CASRESGGTYEQYF
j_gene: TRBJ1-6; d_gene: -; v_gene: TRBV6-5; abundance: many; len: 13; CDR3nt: TGTGCCAGCAGTTCAGACCCCCGCTCACCCCTCCACTTT; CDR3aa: CASSSDPRSPLHF
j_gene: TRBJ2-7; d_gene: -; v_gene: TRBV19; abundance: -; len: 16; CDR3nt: TGTGCCAGTAGTATAAGGCGTGGGACCTCGGCCGATGAGCAGTACTTC; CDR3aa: CASSIRRGTSADEQYF
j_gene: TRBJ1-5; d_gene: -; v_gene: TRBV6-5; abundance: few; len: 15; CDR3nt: TGTGCCAGCAGTCGTAAAGGATCGAAGAATCAGCCCCAGCATTTT; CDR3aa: CASSRKGSKNQPQHF
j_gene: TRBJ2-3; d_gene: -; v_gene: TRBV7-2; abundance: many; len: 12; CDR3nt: TGTGCCAGCAGCAGGTCGAGAGATACGCAGTATTTT; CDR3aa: CASSRSRDTQYF
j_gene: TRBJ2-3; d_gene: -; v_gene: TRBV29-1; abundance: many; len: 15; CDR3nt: TGCAGCGTTGCAGAGCGGCGGAGTAGCACAGATACGCAGTATTTT; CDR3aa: CSVAERRSSTDTQYF
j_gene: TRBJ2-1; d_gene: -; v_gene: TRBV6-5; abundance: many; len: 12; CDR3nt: TGTGCCAGCAGACGGGGGAACAATGAGCAGTTCTTC; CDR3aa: CASRRGNNEQFF
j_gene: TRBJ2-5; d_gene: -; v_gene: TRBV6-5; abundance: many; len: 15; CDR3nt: TGTGCCAGCAACGTATTCCGGGACACTGAAGAGACCCAGTACTTC; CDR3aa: CASNVFRDTEETQYF
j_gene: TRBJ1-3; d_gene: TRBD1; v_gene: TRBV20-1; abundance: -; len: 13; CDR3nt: TGCAGTGCCTCGGACAGGGGGGGAAAAAACATATATTTT; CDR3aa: CSASDRGGKNIYF
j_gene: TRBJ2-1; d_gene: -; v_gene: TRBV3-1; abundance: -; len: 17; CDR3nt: TGTGCCAGCAGCCAAGGGAGCGGCAAGAGCTCCTACAATGAGCAGTTCTTC; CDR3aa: CASSQGSGKSSYNEQFF
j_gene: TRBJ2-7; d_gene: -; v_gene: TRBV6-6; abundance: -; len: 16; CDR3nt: TGTACCAGCAGTTGGGGGTCAGGATATTCACCCTACGAGCAGTACTTC; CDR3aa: CTSSWGSGYSPYEQYF
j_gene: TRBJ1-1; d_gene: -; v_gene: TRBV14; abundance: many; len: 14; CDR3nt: TGTGCCAGCAGCCAACGGGGGTGGGACACTGAAGCTTTCTTT; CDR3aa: CASSQRGWDTEAFF
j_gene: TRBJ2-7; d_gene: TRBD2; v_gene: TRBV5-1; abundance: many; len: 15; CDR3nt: TGCGCCAGCAGCTTGACGACTAGCGGGAGTGGCGAGCAGTACTTC; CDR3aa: CASSLTTSGSGEQYF
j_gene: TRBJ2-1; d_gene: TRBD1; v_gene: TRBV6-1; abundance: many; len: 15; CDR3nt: TGTGCCAGCAGTACCCGAGGGGGCTCGACATATGAGCAGTTCTTC; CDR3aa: CASSTRGGSTYEQFF
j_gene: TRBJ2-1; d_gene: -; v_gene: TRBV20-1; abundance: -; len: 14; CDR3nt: TGCAGTGCCGGGACCAAAAGCTCCTACAATGAGCAGTTCTTC; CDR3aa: CSAGTKSSYNEQFF
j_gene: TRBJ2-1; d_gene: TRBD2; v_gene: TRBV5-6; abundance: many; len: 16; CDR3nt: TGTGCCAGCAGCTTGTGGGGGGGTGGTGGCTACAATGAGCAGTTCTTC; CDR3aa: CASSLWGGGGYNEQFF
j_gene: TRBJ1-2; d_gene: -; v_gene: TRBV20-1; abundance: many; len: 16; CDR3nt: TGCAGTGCCCTCGGAGGGCCTAATGTCTTTAGCTATGGCTACACCTTC; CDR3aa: CSALGGPNVFSYGYTF
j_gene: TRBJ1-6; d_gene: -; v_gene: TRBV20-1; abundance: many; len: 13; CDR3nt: TGCAGTGCTATTTCAGGGGTAAATTCACCCCTCCACTTT; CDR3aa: CSAISGVNSPLHF
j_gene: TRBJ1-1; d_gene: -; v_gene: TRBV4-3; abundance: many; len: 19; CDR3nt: TGCGCCAGCAGCCAGGGGGTCCCAGGGGTATCTGGGCAATACACTGAAGCTTTCTTT; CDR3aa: CASSQGVPGVSGQYTEAFF
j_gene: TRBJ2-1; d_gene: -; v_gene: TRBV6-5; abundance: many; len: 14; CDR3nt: TGTGCCAGCAGTTACGGGGCAGGGGTGAATGAGCAGTTCTTC; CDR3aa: CASSYGAGVNEQFF
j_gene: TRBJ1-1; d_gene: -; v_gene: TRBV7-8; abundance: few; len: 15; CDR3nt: TGTGCCAGCAGCTTAGGGGTCTGGGGGGGAACTGAAGCTTTCTTT; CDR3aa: CASSLGVWGGTEAFF
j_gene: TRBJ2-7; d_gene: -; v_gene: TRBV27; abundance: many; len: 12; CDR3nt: TGTGCCAGCGGTCGCAGCTTATACGAGCAGTACTTC; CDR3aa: CASGRSLYEQYF
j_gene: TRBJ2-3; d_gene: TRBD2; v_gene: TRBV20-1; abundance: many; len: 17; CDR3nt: TGCAGTGCTAGAGATCTTTGGCTAGCGGGAGGTGTAGATACGCAGTATTTT; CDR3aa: CSARDLWLAGGVDTQYF
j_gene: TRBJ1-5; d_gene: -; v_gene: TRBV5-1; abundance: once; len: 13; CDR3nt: TGCGCCAGCAGCTCTCAAGTTGGTCAGCCCCACCATTTT; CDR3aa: CASSSQVGQPHHF
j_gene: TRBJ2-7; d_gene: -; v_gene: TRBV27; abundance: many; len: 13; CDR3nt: TGTGCCAGCAGTTTAAAGGGGTCCTACGAGCAGTACTTC; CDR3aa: CASSLKGSYEQYF
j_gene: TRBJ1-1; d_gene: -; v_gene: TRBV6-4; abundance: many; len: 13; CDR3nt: TGTGCCAGCAGTCCGGAAATAAACACTGAAGCTTTCTTT; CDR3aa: CASSPEINTEAFF
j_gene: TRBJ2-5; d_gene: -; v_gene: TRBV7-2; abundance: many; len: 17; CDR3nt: TGTGCCAGCAGCTTAGTTCACCTCGGGCTAACTAAGGGGACCCAGTACTTC; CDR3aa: CASSLVHLGLTKGTQYF
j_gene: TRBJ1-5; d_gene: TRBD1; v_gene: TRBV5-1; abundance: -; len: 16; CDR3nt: TGCGCCAGCAGCTTGGACGGACAGGGGGCGGGTAAGACCCAGAATTTT; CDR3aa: CASSLDGQGAGKTQNF
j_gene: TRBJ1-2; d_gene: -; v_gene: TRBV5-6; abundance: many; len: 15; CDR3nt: TGTGCCAGCAGCTTGGAGGGATACGGGCAAAGGGGCTACACCTTC; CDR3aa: CASSLEGYGQRGYTF
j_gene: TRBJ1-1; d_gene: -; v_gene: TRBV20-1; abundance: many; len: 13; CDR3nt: TGCAGTGCTAGCGGCAGGGTGAACACTGAAGCTTTCTTT; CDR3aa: CSASGRVNTEAFF
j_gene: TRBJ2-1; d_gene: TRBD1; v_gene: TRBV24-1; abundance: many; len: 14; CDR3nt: TGTGCCACCAGCCGGGACAGGGTCAACAATGAGCAGTTCTTC; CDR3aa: CATSRDRVNNEQFF
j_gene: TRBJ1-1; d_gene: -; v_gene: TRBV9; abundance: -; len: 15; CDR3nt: TGTGCCAGCAGCGTAGTTATGGGCAGGGTAACTGAAGCTTTCTTT; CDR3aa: CASSVVMGRVTEAFF
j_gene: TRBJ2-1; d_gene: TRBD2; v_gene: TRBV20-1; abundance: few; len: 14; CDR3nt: TGCAGTGCTAAGGTAGCGGGAGATGGTGGTGAGCAGTTCTTC; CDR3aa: CSAKVAGDGGEQFF
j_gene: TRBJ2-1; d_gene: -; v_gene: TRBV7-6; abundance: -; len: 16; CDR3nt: TGTGCCAGCAGCTTAGGCCCAGGGGCTGGGGGGAGGAAGCAGTTCTTC; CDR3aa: CASSLGPGAGGRKQFF
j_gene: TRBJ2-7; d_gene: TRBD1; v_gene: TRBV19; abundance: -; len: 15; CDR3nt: TGTGCCAGTAGTATGATGGACAGGGGGAGTTACGAGCAGTACTTC; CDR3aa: CASSMMDRGSYEQYF
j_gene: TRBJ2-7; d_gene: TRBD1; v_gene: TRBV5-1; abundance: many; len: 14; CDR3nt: TGCGCCAGCAGCCTACGGGACAGGGCCTACGAGCAGTACTTC; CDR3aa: CASSLRDRAYEQYF
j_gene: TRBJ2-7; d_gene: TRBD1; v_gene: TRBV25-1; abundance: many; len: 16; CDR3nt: TGTGCCAGCAGTCCCCCCGCGGGGACAGGTGCCTACGAGCAGTACTTC; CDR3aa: CASSPPAGTGAYEQYF
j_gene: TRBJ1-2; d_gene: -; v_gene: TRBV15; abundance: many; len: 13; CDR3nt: TGTGCCACCAGCAGAGCCCAATTGAGTGGCTACACCTTC; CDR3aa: CATSRAQLSGYTF
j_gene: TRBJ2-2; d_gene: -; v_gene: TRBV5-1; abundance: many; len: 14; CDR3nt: TGCGCCAGCAGCTTGATCGAGGGCCGCAGGGAGCTGTTTTTT; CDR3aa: CASSLIEGRRELFF
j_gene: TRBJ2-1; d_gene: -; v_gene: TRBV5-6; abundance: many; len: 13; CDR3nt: TGTGCCAGCAGCCAGATACCCAGAGATGAGCAGTTCTTC; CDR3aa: CASSQIPRDEQFF
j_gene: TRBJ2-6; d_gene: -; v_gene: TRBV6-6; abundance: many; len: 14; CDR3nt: TGTGCCAGCAGGGACTCCTCTGGGGCCAACGTCCTGACTTTC; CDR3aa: CASRDSSGANVLTF
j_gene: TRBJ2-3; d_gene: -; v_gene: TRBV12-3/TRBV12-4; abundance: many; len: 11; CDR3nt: TGTGCCAGCAGATCCGGAGGTACGCAGTATTTT; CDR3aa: CASRSGGTQYF
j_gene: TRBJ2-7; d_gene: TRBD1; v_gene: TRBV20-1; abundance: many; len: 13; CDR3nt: TGCAGTGCCGGACAGGGTGGGGTTTCCGAGCAGTACTTC; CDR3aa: CSAGQGGVSEQYF
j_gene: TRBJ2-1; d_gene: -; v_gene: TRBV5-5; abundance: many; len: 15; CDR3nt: TGTGCCAGCAGCCCAGCCCCGCTGATAGGCAATGAGCAGTTCTTC; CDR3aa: CASSPAPLIGNEQFF
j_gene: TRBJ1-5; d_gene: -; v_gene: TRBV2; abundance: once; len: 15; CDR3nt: TGTGCCAGCAGTGCGACACAGGGAGTGTGGCAGCCCCAGCATTTT; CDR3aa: CASSATQGVWQPQHF
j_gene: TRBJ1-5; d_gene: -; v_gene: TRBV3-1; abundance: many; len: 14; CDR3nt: TGTGCCAGCAGCCAAGGGGTTAGAAATCAGCCCCAGCATTTT; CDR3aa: CASSQGVRNQPQHF
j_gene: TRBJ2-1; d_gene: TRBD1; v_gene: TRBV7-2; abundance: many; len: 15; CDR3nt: TGTGCCAGCAGGACAGGGGCTGGGGGCTACAATGAGCAGTTCTTC; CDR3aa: CASRTGAGGYNEQFF
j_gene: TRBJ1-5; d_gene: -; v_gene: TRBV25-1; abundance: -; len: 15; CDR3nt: TGTGCCAGCAGTGAATCAGGGGTTAGCAATCAGCCCCAGCATTTT; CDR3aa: CASSESGVSNQPQHF